This TCR beta chain is from a study of CD8 T cells in ankylosing spondylitis. TCR beta libraries were made by quantitative 5'-RACE with molecular barcodes. TCRdb re-called the 5' RACE reads through MiXCR, storing one row per CDR3 protein. The sample gives just over 300,000 distinct CDR3 sequences, 20% of which show up once; about 3.7% is in the top ten. Notes on the study in general: Some of the motif variants had earlier been found in reactive arthritis patients' fluid and blood. For ankylosing spondylitis blood, a TCR beta motif of about eight highly homologous variants appeared characteristic. Within matched ankylosing spondylitis synovial fluid, disease-linked clones were reportedly significantly enriched.

Comments on this clonotype: Its antigen remains unidentified.

Germline V gene data show CDR1 as SNHLY and CDR2 as FYNNEI. The CDR3 spans 15 residues. J was trimmed by 7 bases and V by 8 bases; bases with no gene match: 10. The material sequenced was blood, either unsorted or a sorted T cell fraction (not recorded which). This sequence originates from a female donor with ankylosing spondylitis or in good health (not recorded which). The rearrangement uses TRBV2 and TRBJ1-6; 8 bases match TRBD1. CDR3 nucleotide sequence: TGTGCCAGCCTCCTTACAGGGGGTTACAATTCACCCCTCCACTTT. As protein: CASLLTGGYNSPLHF.